The clone carrying this T cell receptor beta chain was counted a few times. The sample is drawn from a study of human T cells and chemical hapten exposure. Germline V gene data show CDR1 as SGHVS and CDR2 as FNYEAQ. The V end lost 3 bases, the J end lost 4 bases, and 13 bases lay between the germline ends. The CDR3 runs to 15 residues. Time point reported: patch test 3, about 24 weeks after DPC sensitization. This sample's treatment: therapeutic diphenylcyclopropenone sensitization with weekly scalp DPC. Ahead of each patch test application, blood was drawn. MiXCR, run by TCRdb on the RACE reads, gives a single entry per CDR3 protein. The data show 150,000 to 200,000 distinct CDR3 sequences, about 22% seen once.

The sequence was obtained from a woman aged 35 to 49 with alopecia areata. Some clones in this sample may be carry-over from other donors' samples. The sample consisted of whole blood, taken in connection with sensitization to the hapten diphenylcyclopropenone (DPC). The rearrangement joins TRBV7-6 to TRBJ2-4; TRBD2 is a possible D gene (5 bases). The CDR3 is CASSFPWGAKNIQYF. The DNA of the CDR3 is TGTGCCAGCAGCTTCCCCTGGGGAGCTAAAAACATTCAGTACTTC.